The 18 T cell receptor beta chains reported below all come from one sample, sequenced in a study of T cell changes during pregnancy in multiple sclerosis. Produced via immunoSEQ multiplex PCR; TCRdb's table is partial and in-frame only. The sample yields 40,000 to 50,000 clones, roughly 87% seen once. Here the sequenced sample was CD4+ T cells from peripheral blood mononuclear cells, taken in the first trimester of pregnancy. Receptor source: a female donor with multiple sclerosis, enrolled in a pregnancy study.

This clone was recorded only once. The rearrangement uses TRBV4-1 and TRBJ2-7; perhaps TRBD2 as D (7 bases). Germline V CDR1 and CDR2: MGHRA, YSYEKL. The V end was cut by 0 bases, the J end by 7 bases, with 25 bases between. The CDR3 totals 18 residues. CDR3 loop: CASSQEEGGEGLAREQYF. The CDR3 DNA is TGCGCCAGCAGCCAAGAGGAAGGGGGGGAGGGATTGGCACGGGAGCAGTACTTC.

This clone is classed as medium-sized. This chain links TRBV7-2 with TRBJ2-1, with D hard to call. V lost 7 bases and J 4 bases, leaving 11 bases between the germline ends. This CDR3 is 13 amino acids long. Germline assignment: CDR1 SGHTA and CDR2 FQGNSA. In DNA form, the CDR3 reads TGTGCCAGCAACCCGTACGAGTACAATGAGCAGTTCTTC. It codes for CASNPYEYNEQFF.

J is TRBJ2-7 and V is TRBV5-1, with a possible D match to TRBD1 (6 bases). The CDR3 is 15 residues long. The V gene lost 4 bases and the J gene lost 7 bases, with 21 bases spanning the gap. The germline V gene encodes CDR1 SGHRS and CDR2 YFSETQ. The CDR3 nucleotides read TGCGCCAGCAGCGCCGAAACAGGGCTCTTTGGGGAGCAGTACTTC. Translating gives CASSAETGLFGEQYF. Supplemented by reference TRBV5-1 and TRBJ2-7, the full variable domain reads KAGVTQTPRYLIKTRGQQVTLSCSPISGHRSVSWYQQTPGQGLQFLFEYFSETQRNKGNFPGRFSGRQFSNSRSEMNVSTLELGDSALYLCASSAETGLFGEQYFGPGTRLTVT.

This chain connects TRBV18 to TRBJ1-2; D uncertain. The V and J ends lost 3 bases and 4 bases respectively, with 15 bases between them. Germline V lookup: CDR1 KGHSH, CDR2 LQKENI. This CDR3 contains 15 residues. CDR3 loop: CASSPIGEAGYGYTF. In nucleotides, the CDR3 is TGTGCCAGCTCACCGATTGGAGAGGCGGGCTATGGCTACACCTTC.

J is TRBJ1-1 and V is TRBV6-1, with TRBD1 as a possible D gene (5 bases). Germline CDR1 and CDR2: MNHNS and SASEGT. The CDR3 spans 13 residues. V lost 5 bases to trimming and J lost 6 bases, with 13 bases between them. CDR3 residues: CASSQTRGAEAFF. The CDR3 nucleotides are TGTGCCAGCAGTCAGACAAGGGGTGCTGAAGCTTTCTTT.

The rearrangement uses TRBV2 and TRBJ1-2, with 10 bases aligning to TRBD1. The germline gives CDR1 SNHLY, CDR2 FYNNEI. V lost 7 bases and J lost 8; bases outside the gene matches: 10. The CDR3 has 14 residues. This chain's CDR3 is CASNPTGGAEGYTF. CDR3 nucleotide sequence: TGTGCCAGCAACCCGACAGGGGGCGCGGAAGGCTACACCTTC.

The chain couples TRBV7-3 to TRBJ2-7, with 8 bases aligning to TRBD1. From germline, CDR1 is SGHTA and CDR2 FQGTGA. V lost 5 bases to trimming and J lost 5 bases; unmatched junction nucleotides: 8. The CDR3 length is 14 residues. In nucleotides, the CDR3 is TGTGCCAGCAGCGGACAGGGTTTGGGGGACGAGCAGTACTTC. This translates into CASSGQGLGDEQYF.

J is TRBJ2-1 and V is TRBV10-1; TRBD2 might be the D (5 bases). The germline CDR1 and CDR2 sequences are WNHNN and SYGVQD (reference sequence). V was trimmed by 8 bases and J by 5 bases, leaving 13 bases between them. The CDR3 is 13 amino acids. CDR3 amino acids: CASGASSNNEQFF. The CDR3 DNA is TGCGCCAGCGGTGCTAGCAGCAACAATGAGCAGTTCTTC.

This clone is a singleton in its sample. The CDR3 coding sequence is TGTGCCAGCAGCTCAGACAGCAACACTGAAGCTTTCTTT. It encodes CASSSDSNTEAFF. This chain uses TRBV7-6 with TRBJ1-1; TRBD1 is a possible D gene (5 bases). The V and J ends lost 4 bases and 2 bases respectively, with 8 bases between them. Germline CDR1 reads SGHVS; CDR2 reads FNYEAQ. This CDR3 has 13 amino acids.

The rearrangement uses TRBV6-5 and TRBJ2-1; D might be TRBD2 (5 bases). The CDR3 extends over 13 amino acids. Trimming took 5 bases from V and 9 from J, leaving 14 bases between them. Germline loops: CDR1 MNHEY, CDR2 SVGAGI. The CDR3 spells CASSTRDRGEQFF. CDR3 sequence (DNA): TGTGCCAGCAGTACCCGCGACCGGGGTGAGCAGTTCTTC.

The chain employs TRBV2 and TRBJ1-1; a weak D match, TRBD1 (6 bases). Trimming shortened V by 7 bases and J by 0 bases, and 12 bases separated the two germline ends. Germline values: CDR1 SNHLY, CDR2 FYNNEI. The CDR3 consists of 14 residues. The CDR3 loop reads CASTRDMMNTEAFF. The CDR3 nucleotides read TGTGCCAGCACCCGGGACATGATGAACACTGAAGCTTTCTTT.

The chain combines TRBV15 with TRBJ2-5, with TRBD2 as a possible D gene (6 bases). The CDR3 has 13 residues. V lost 0 bases to trimming and J lost 11 bases, with 13 bases between them. CDR1 is LNHNV, CDR2 YYDKDF, per germline (reference sequence). This CDR3 is CATSRDKGREQYF. The CDR3 DNA reads TGTGCCACCAGCAGAGATAAAGGCCGGGAGCAGTACTTC.

The rearrangement uses TRBV5-1 and TRBJ2-5, with D possibly matching TRBD2 (6 bases). Trimming stripped 0 bases from V and 2 bases from J, with 17 bases between. This CDR3 contains 17 residues. The V gene's germline CDR1 is SGHRS and CDR2 YFSETQ. In DNA, the CDR3 is TGCGCCAGCAGCTTGGGTATCTCGGGAGTGGGACAAGAGACCCAGTACTTC. Translating gives CASSLGISGVGQETQYF.

This chain uses TRBV6-1 with TRBJ2-7; 10 positions agree with TRBD1. The CDR3 is 15 residues long. Trimming at V came to 7 bases and at J to 0 bases, leaving 6 bases not matched to a gene. The germline V gene encodes CDR1 MNHNS and CDR2 SASEGT. CDR3: CASKDRGFYSYEQYF. CDR3 bases: TGTGCCAGCAAGGACAGGGGGTTCTACTCCTACGAGCAGTACTTC.

Turning to this clone: Because the CDR3 is missing its conserved closing phenylalanine or tryptophan, this is likely a read error. The limits of the CDR3 on the DNA are not certain, so only TCRdb's listed CDR3 is given. The chain has TRBV21-1 and TRBJ2-7; the table's TRBD2 call for D was not verified on the DNA. TRBV21-1 is marked as a pseudogene. The CDR3 has 10 amino acids, counting both end residues. The CDR3 spells CASSNGTSGI.

V gene TRBV6-6 combines with J gene TRBJ1-4, with D uncertain. The CDR3 runs 13 residues. CDR1 is MNHNY and CDR2 is SVGAGI in the germline V gene (reference sequence). V lost 6 bases to trimming and J lost 5 bases, with 10 bases between them. CDR3: CASRLVGNEKLFF. CDR3 coding DNA: TGTGCCAGCAGACTAGTGGGGAATGAAAAACTGTTTTTT.

CDR3 coding DNA: TGTGCCAGTAGGCTAAGCGGAGGTACGCCCCAGCATTTT. Encoded protein: CASRLSGGTPQHF. V usage is TRBV19 and J usage is TRBJ1-5, with D unclear. Germline loops: CDR1 LNHDA, CDR2 SQIVND (reference sequence). The germline V and J ends were trimmed by 6 bases and 9 bases, with 15 bases remaining between them. The CDR3 contains 13 residues.

The V and J genes are TRBV6-5 and TRBJ1-3; a possible D gene is TRBD1 (6 bases). CDR3 length equals 15 residues. Trimming removed 6 bases from V and 5 bases from J, with 17 bases in between. CDR1 is MNHEY, CDR2 SVGAGI, per germline. The CDR3 loop reads CASRRSGGSRNTIYF. In DNA form, the CDR3 reads TGTGCCAGCAGGCGCAGCGGGGGCTCCAGAAACACCATATATTTT.